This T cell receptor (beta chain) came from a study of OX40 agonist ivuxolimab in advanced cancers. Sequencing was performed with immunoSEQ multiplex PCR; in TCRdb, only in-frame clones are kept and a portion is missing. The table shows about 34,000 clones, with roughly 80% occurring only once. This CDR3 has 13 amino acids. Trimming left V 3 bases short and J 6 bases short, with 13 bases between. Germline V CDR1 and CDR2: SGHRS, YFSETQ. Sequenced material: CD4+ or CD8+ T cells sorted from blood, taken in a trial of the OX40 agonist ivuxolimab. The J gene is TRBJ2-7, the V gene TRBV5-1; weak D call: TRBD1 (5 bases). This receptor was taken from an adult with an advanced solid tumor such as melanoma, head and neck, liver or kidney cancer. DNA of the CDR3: TGCGCCAGCAGCTATGACCTTAGGGGCGAGCAGTACTTC. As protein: CASSYDLRGEQYF.